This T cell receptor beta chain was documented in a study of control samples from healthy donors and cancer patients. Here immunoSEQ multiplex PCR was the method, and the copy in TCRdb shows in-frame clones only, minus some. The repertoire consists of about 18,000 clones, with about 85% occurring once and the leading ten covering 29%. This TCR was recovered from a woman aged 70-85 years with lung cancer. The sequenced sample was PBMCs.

The CDR3 DNA sequence: TGTGCCAGCAGCTTAGCAGGAAACACTGAAGCTTTCTTT. Encoded protein: CASSLAGNTEAFF. The chain joins TRBV7-8 to TRBJ1-1; D is uncertain. Trimming shortened V by 0 bases and J by 2 bases, and 4 bases separated the two germline ends. The CDR3 runs 13 residues. The germline CDR1 and CDR2 sequences are SGHVS and FQNEAQ.